A selection of T cell receptor beta chains follows, all from one sample in a study of blood T cell repertoires in COVID-19. TCRdb's copy holds only in-frame clones and misses some; the assay was immunoSEQ multiplex PCR. The profile covers 210,000 or so clones, with about 91% appearing a single time and 1.5% taken by the ten largest. The specimen sequenced was peripheral blood. These receptors all come from a man between 18 and 35 years old with active or convalescent COVID-19. Both conserved end residues are part of each CDR3. Each record gives: J gene, D gene, clone size, V gene, CDR3 protein, CDR3 DNA. D genes are given only for firm matches. Not every row has a clone size; where given, it reads once, few, many or a size class.

J gene: TRBJ2-7; D gene: -; clone size: -; V gene: TRBV18; CDR3 protein: CASSPIQGRDEQYF; CDR3 DNA: TGTGCCAGCTCACCAATACAGGGAAGGGACGAGCAGTACTTC
J gene: TRBJ2-3; D gene: TRBD2; clone size: -; V gene: TRBV3-1/TRBV3-2; CDR3 protein: CASSQSLAGKDTQYF; CDR3 DNA: TGTGCCAGCAGCCAAAGCCTAGCGGGAAAAGATACGCAGTATTTT
J gene: TRBJ1-6; D gene: -; clone size: -; V gene: TRBV6-1; CDR3 protein: CASSEYPDNSPLHF; CDR3 DNA: TGTGCCAGCAGTGAATATCCGGATAATTCACCCCTCCACTTT
J gene: TRBJ2-7; D gene: -; clone size: -; V gene: TRBV7-9; CDR3 protein: CASSLDGPDKYF; CDR3 DNA: TGTGCCAGCAGCTTAGATGGCCCAGATAAGTACTTC
J gene: TRBJ1-1; D gene: -; clone size: few; V gene: TRBV23-1; CDR3 protein: CASSLRTAEAFF; CDR3 DNA: TGCGCCAGCAGTCTTAGGACTGCTGAAGCTTTCTTT
J gene: TRBJ2-7; D gene: -; clone size: -; V gene: TRBV14; CDR3 protein: CASSQGPGQYF; CDR3 DNA: TGTGCCAGCAGCCAAGGTCCGGGGCAGTACTTC
J gene: TRBJ2-3; D gene: -; clone size: -; V gene: TRBV7-2; CDR3 protein: CASSRYQGIMDTQYF; CDR3 DNA: TGTGCCAGCAGCAGGTACCAGGGTATTATGGATACGCAGTATTTT
J gene: TRBJ2-1; D gene: TRBD2; clone size: -; V gene: TRBV9; CDR3 protein: CASSDIAGGYNEQFF; CDR3 DNA: TGTGCCAGCAGCGATATAGCGGGAGGCTACAATGAGCAGTTCTTC
J gene: TRBJ2-4; D gene: TRBD1; clone size: -; V gene: TRBV14; CDR3 protein: CASSHGTGRYSIQYF; CDR3 DNA: TGTGCCAGCAGCCACGGGACAGGTCGTTATAGCATTCAGTACTTC
J gene: TRBJ1-2; D gene: -; clone size: -; V gene: TRBV27; CDR3 protein: CASGRSTAYGYTF; CDR3 DNA: TGTGCCAGCGGGCGCTCGACAGCCTATGGCTACACCTTC
J gene: TRBJ1-2; D gene: -; clone size: -; V gene: TRBV10-3; CDR3 protein: CAIGVIGDSNYGYTF; CDR3 DNA: TGTGCCATCGGAGTAATAGGTGACAGTAACTATGGCTACACCTTC
J gene: TRBJ1-1; D gene: TRBD1; clone size: few; V gene: TRBV14; CDR3 protein: CASSQDRFVGQGAPNTEAFF; CDR3 DNA: TGTGCCAGCAGCCAAGATCGTTTTGTGGGACAGGGGGCCCCGAACACTGAAGCTTTCTTT
J gene: TRBJ2-3; D gene: TRBD2; clone size: -; V gene: TRBV30; CDR3 protein: CAWRVPAGGPSDTQYF; CDR3 DNA: TGTGCCTGGAGGGTTCCAGCGGGAGGGCCTTCAGATACGCAGTATTTT
J gene: TRBJ2-1; D gene: TRBD2; clone size: -; V gene: TRBV10-3; CDR3 protein: CAISDPSTSGSRNEQFF; CDR3 DNA: TGTGCCATCAGTGACCCCTCGACTAGCGGGAGTCGCAATGAGCAGTTCTTC
J gene: TRBJ1-2; D gene: -; clone size: -; V gene: TRBV5-1; CDR3 protein: CASSGTGTYGYTF; CDR3 DNA: TGCGCCAGCAGCGGAACAGGGACCTATGGCTACACCTTC
J gene: TRBJ2-3; D gene: TRBD1; clone size: -; V gene: TRBV2; CDR3 protein: CASKIRDREPDTQYF; CDR3 DNA: TGTGCCAGCAAAATAAGGGACAGGGAACCGGATACGCAGTATTTT
J gene: TRBJ1-1; D gene: -; clone size: -; V gene: TRBV5-4; CDR3 protein: CASSSYRVGNTEAFF; CDR3 DNA: TGTGCCAGCAGCTCGTACAGGGTTGGGAACACTGAAGCTTTCTTT
J gene: TRBJ1-2; D gene: TRBD1; clone size: few; V gene: TRBV28; CDR3 protein: CASKTTGGDDGYTF; CDR3 DNA: TGTGCCAGCAAAACGACAGGGGGCGATGATGGCTACACCTTC
J gene: TRBJ1-1; D gene: TRBD1; clone size: -; V gene: TRBV10-2; CDR3 protein: CASTGESKSTEAFF; CDR3 DNA: TGCGCCAGTACAGGGGAATCGAAAAGCACTGAAGCTTTCTTT
J gene: TRBJ2-7; D gene: TRBD2; clone size: -; V gene: TRBV10-3; CDR3 protein: CAITSGSLSEQYF; CDR3 DNA: TGTGCCATCACTAGCGGGAGCCTCTCCGAGCAGTACTTC
J gene: TRBJ2-1; D gene: TRBD2; clone size: -; V gene: TRBV19; CDR3 protein: CASGSVAGGEEFF; CDR3 DNA: TGTGCCAGTGGATCGGTAGCGGGAGGGGAGGAGTTCTTC
J gene: TRBJ2-7; D gene: -; clone size: -; V gene: TRBV4-3; CDR3 protein: CASSQARWGHEQYF; CDR3 DNA: TGCGCCAGCAGCCAAGCCCGATGGGGCCACGAGCAGTACTTC
J gene: TRBJ2-7; D gene: -; clone size: -; V gene: TRBV4-2; CDR3 protein: CASSQGVGQSSYEQYF; CDR3 DNA: TGTGCCAGCAGCCAGGGAGTAGGGCAGAGCTCCTACGAGCAGTACTTC
J gene: TRBJ2-6; D gene: -; clone size: -; V gene: TRBV27; CDR3 protein: CASSFLGGTGANVLTF; CDR3 DNA: TGTGCCAGCAGTTTTTTGGGGGGAACTGGGGCCAACGTCCTGACTTTC
J gene: TRBJ2-3; D gene: -; clone size: -; V gene: TRBV20-1; CDR3 protein: CSALSNTQYF; CDR3 DNA: TGCAGTGCACTAAGTAATACGCAGTATTTT
J gene: TRBJ2-3; D gene: TRBD2; clone size: -; V gene: TRBV29-1; CDR3 protein: CSVHSGSNRQYF; CDR3 DNA: TGCAGCGTTCATAGCGGGAGCAACCGGCAGTATTTT
J gene: TRBJ2-7; D gene: TRBD1; clone size: few; V gene: TRBV3-1/TRBV3-2; CDR3 protein: CASSQVVTLTGTGSHEQYF; CDR3 DNA: TGTGCCAGCAGCCAAGTGGTTACGCTGACCGGGACAGGGTCCCACGAGCAGTACTTC
J gene: TRBJ2-3; D gene: -; clone size: -; V gene: TRBV5-1; CDR3 protein: CASSLGLDPDTQYF; CDR3 DNA: TGCGCCAGCAGCTTGGGACTAGACCCAGATACGCAGTATTTT
J gene: TRBJ2-1; D gene: -; clone size: -; V gene: TRBV6-5; CDR3 protein: CASRRYGDNEQFF; CDR3 DNA: TGTGCCAGCAGACGCTACGGGGACAATGAGCAGTTCTTC
J gene: TRBJ1-3; D gene: TRBD1; clone size: -; V gene: TRBV25-1; CDR3 protein: CASSEPGTGDGNTIYF; CDR3 DNA: TGTGCCAGCAGTGAACCCGGGACAGGGGATGGAAACACCATATATTTT
J gene: TRBJ2-1; D gene: TRBD2; clone size: -; V gene: TRBV30; CDR3 protein: CAWSTTSAGEQFF; CDR3 DNA: TGTGCCTGGAGTACAACTAGCGCCGGAGAGCAGTTCTTC
J gene: TRBJ1-1; D gene: -; clone size: -; V gene: TRBV11-3; CDR3 protein: CASSLTPSANTEAFF; CDR3 DNA: TGTGCCAGCAGCTTGACTCCTTCCGCGAACACTGAAGCTTTCTTT
J gene: TRBJ1-2; D gene: TRBD1; clone size: -; V gene: TRBV30; CDR3 protein: CAWSVGTGEYGYTF; CDR3 DNA: TGTGCCTGGAGTGTAGGGACAGGGGAATATGGCTACACCTTC